What follows are 23 T cell receptor beta chains derived from one specimen sequenced in a study of regulatory T cells in long-lasting Graves disease. Time point in this sample: newly diagnosed GD, antithyroid drugs for less than 3 months. Extracted RNA from PBMCs served as the source of the TCR library. In building TCR beta libraries, iRepertoire HTBI primers were used together with Arm-PCR of CDR3 regions. TCRdb reprocessed the multiplex PCR reads with MiXCR, giving one entry per CDR3 protein. The sample shows roughly 520,000 distinct CDR3 sequences, 9.5% to 15% of them seen only once. Another study also made use of these data, one on T cells in Graves' hyperthyroidism and ophthalmopathy.

The material sequenced was peripheral blood mononuclear cells (PBMCs), taken at new diagnosis, from a patient treated with antithyroid drugs. Receptors were obtained from a woman in her 30s with Graves disease.

By proportion, this clonotype is medium-sized. The V and J genes are TRBV7-8 and TRBJ1-4, with no clear D. Germline V CDR1 and CDR2: SGHVS, FQNEAQ. The CDR3 runs 10 residues. V was pared by 7 bases and J by 11 bases, with 8 bases between. In nucleotides, the CDR3 is TGTGCCAGCATGGGGAGGAAACTGTTTTTT. As protein: CASMGRKLFF.

This clonotype occurred many times. This chain connects TRBV2 to TRBJ1-1; D is unresolved. V was trimmed by 5 bases and J by 5 bases, leaving 9 bases between them. The CDR3 sequence is 12 residues long. CDR1 and CDR2 (germline): SNHLY, FYNNEI. CDR3 region: CASSPLGTEAFF. As DNA, the CDR3 is TGTGCCAGCAGTCCCCTAGGGACTGAAGCTTTCTTT.

Many counts were recorded for this clonotype. The chain couples TRBV7-2 to TRBJ2-5; D perhaps matches TRBD2 (7 bases). V was trimmed by 2 bases and J by 3 bases, leaving 13 bases between them. The CDR3 extends over 15 amino acids. The germline V gene has CDR1 SGHTA and CDR2 FQGNSA. Here the CDR3 DNA reads TGTGCCAGCAGCTTACCCGGGGGGCTGGAAGAGACCCAGTACTTC. Encoded protein: CASSLPGGLEETQYF.

This clonotype has at least ten counts. The rearrangement links TRBV18 to TRBJ2-3; weak D call: TRBD2 (6 bases). CDR1 and CDR2 from the germline V gene are KGHSH and LQKENI. The V end was cut by 3 bases, the J end by 4 bases, with 23 bases between. CDR3 size: 18 residues. The CDR3: CASSPNLLIGGKSDTQYF. CDR3 in DNA: TGTGCCAGCTCACCGAACCTTCTGATCGGCGGGAAATCAGATACGCAGTATTTT.

This clonotype was seen more than once but under ten times. The V and J genes are TRBV18 and TRBJ2-1; possible D gene TRBD1, 5 bases. Germline CDR1 reads KGHSH; CDR2 reads LQKENI. The CDR3 loop spans 15 amino acids. V lost 0 bases to trimming and J lost 2 bases, with 8 bases between them. CDR3 bases: TGTGCCAGCTCACCACCGGACAAGCCCTACAATGAGCAGTTCTTC. Protein product: CASSPPDKPYNEQFF. The full variable domain, rest sourced from reference TRBV18 and TRBJ2-1, is NAGVMQNPRHLVRRRGQEARLRCSPMKGHSHVYWYRQLPEEGLKFMVYLQKENIIDESGMPKERFSAEFPKEGPSILRIQQVVRGDSAAYFCASSPPDKPYNEQFFGPGTRLTVL.

A remark on this clonotype: With a much larger clone just one base away, this may be a read error. V is TRBV4-1 and J is TRBJ2-7; unclear D gene. The CDR3 totals 15 residues. Trimming cost V 2 bases and J 0 bases, with 11 bases left between them. The germline CDR1 and CDR2 sequences are MGHRA and YSYEKL. The CDR3 loop reads CASSQTGSSSYEQYF. The CDR3 DNA is TGCGCCAGCAGCCAAACCGGGTCTAGCTCCTACGAGCAGTACTTC.

This clonotype has just a few counts. The chain carries TRBV28 and TRBJ2-7; D is perhaps TRBD1 (5 bases). Trimming removed 1 base at V and 4 bases at J, with 17 bases between. Per germline, CDR1 MDHEN and CDR2 SYDVKM. This CDR3 has 16 amino acids. CDR3 residues: CASSLFRGSLTYEQYF. CDR3 coding DNA: TGTGCCAGCAGTTTATTTAGGGGTTCCCTTACGTACGAGCAGTACTTC.

This clonotype appeared a few times. The rearrangement links TRBV7-6 to TRBJ2-1, with D tentatively TRBD2 (5 bases). Germline V gene data show CDR1 as SGHVS and CDR2 as FNYEAQ. Between the trimmed V and J ends, which lost 4 bases and 5 bases, there was a span of 21 bases. This CDR3 contains 17 residues. The CDR3 region is CASSYGPLSRRDNEQFF. CDR3 DNA sequence: TGTGCCAGCAGCTACGGGCCCTTATCGAGGCGGGACAATGAGCAGTTCTTC.

This chain connects TRBV19 to TRBJ2-4; 9 bases map to TRBD1. With 5 bases clipped from V and 2 bases from J, the junction kept 7 bases outside the gene matches. This CDR3 is 16 amino acids long. The germline V gene has CDR1 LNHDA and CDR2 SQIVND (reference sequence). The CDR3 nucleotides read TGTGCCAGTAGTTTTCCGGGACAGGGAACCAAAAACATTCAGTACTTC. It translates to CASSFPGQGTKNIQYF.

To note about this clonotype: Since a much larger clone is just one base distant, this may be a read error. The V and J genes are TRBV12-3 or TRBV12-4 and TRBJ2-4; 12 positions agree with TRBD2. The trim removed 6 bases at V and 13 bases at J, leaving 13 bases unmatched. The CDR3 has 15 amino acids. The chain's CDR3 is CASSVGLAGNNEQYF. DNA of the CDR3: TGTGCCAGCAGCGTAGGACTAGCGGGGAACAATGAGCAGTACTTC.

This clonotype was seen at least ten times. This chain connects TRBV12-5 to TRBJ1-2; TRBD1 might be the D (6 bases). CDR1 and CDR2 from the germline V gene are LGHNT and FRNRAP. V lost 1 base to trimming and J lost 7 bases, with 19 bases between them. The CDR3 extends over 16 amino acids. The CDR3 reads CASGLGNFDRPGGYTF. Here the CDR3 DNA reads TGTGCTAGTGGTTTGGGGAATTTCGACAGGCCAGGTGGCTACACCTTC.

This clonotype was counted ten times or more. The gene calls are TRBV11-2 and TRBJ2-1, with D possibly being TRBD1 (5 bases). The CDR3 length is 16 residues. Per germline, CDR1 SGHAT and CDR2 FQNNGV. V was clipped by 4 bases and J by 12 bases, with 25 bases between them. For the CDR3, the DNA is TGTGCCAGCAGCTGGCTGGGGATGGGCAGGGCCGGGTGGCAGTTCTTC. Its translation: CASSWLGMGRAGWQFF.

The V call is TRBV7-2, the J call TRBJ2-7; 7 nucleotides line up with TRBD1. Germline CDR1 reads SGHTA; CDR2 reads FQGNSA. The CDR3 covers 19 residues. V lost 2 bases to trimming and J lost 2 bases; unmatched junction nucleotides: 18. CDR3 region: CASSLIWKGQVGVPYEQYF. CDR3 DNA sequence: TGTGCCAGCAGCTTAATTTGGAAAGGACAGGTGGGGGTTCCCTACGAGCAGTACTTC.

The rearrangement joins TRBV4-3 to TRBJ2-5; D not certain. V lost 0 bases and J 1 base, leaving 24 bases between the germline ends. The CDR3 spans 20 residues. Looked up from germline, CDR1 is LGHNA and CDR2 is YSLEER. The CDR3 nucleotides are TGCGCCAGCAGCCAAGATCTATTTTTTTGGCGGATGGTCCCCCAAGAGACCCAGTACTTC. Its translation: CASSQDLFFWRMVPQETQYF.

In its sample, this clonotype was seen many times. The V call is TRBV30, the J call TRBJ1-1; 7 nucleotides line up with TRBD1. Germline trimming cut 6 bases from V and 3 bases from J; bases unmatched to any gene: 7. The germline gives CDR1 GTSNPN, CDR2 SVGIG (reference sequence). This CDR3 spans 13 amino acids. The CDR3 region has the DNA TGTGCCTGCCCTGGGACAGAGGACACTGAAGCTTTCTTT. Amino acid sequence: CACPGTEDTEAFF.

On this clonotype itself: A much larger clone lies a single base off, so this may be a read error. The chain joins TRBV7-7 to TRBJ2-2; 11 nucleotides agree with TRBD2. CDR3 length: 17 amino acids. Germline assignment: CDR1 SSHAT and CDR2 FNYEAQ (reference sequence). CDR3 nucleotide sequence: TGTGCTAGCAGCTTCACGACTAGCGGGACTCTTCCCGGGGAGCTGTTTTTT. This gives the protein CASSFTTSGTLPGELFF.

This clonotype came up a few times. This chain links TRBV3-1 with TRBJ2-1, with 10 positions matching TRBD2. The CDR3 covers 15 residues. The V gene end was trimmed by 4 bases and the J gene end by 5 bases; junction bases not matched to a gene: 5. CDR1 and CDR2 from the germline V gene are LGHDT and YNNKEL (reference sequence). The CDR3 coding sequence is TGTGCCAGCAGCCGTCTAGCGGGAGTCCACAATGAGCAGTTCTTC. This gives the protein CASSRLAGVHNEQFF.

This clonotype was recorded at least ten times. The chain links TRBV7-2 to TRBJ2-1; 11 bases line up with TRBD2. There are 15 residues in the CDR3. J gave up 7 bases and V 2 bases, and 4 bases lay outside the gene matches. CDR1 and CDR2 from the germline V gene are SGHTA and FQGNSA. The CDR3: CASSLLTSGTNEQFF. The CDR3 region has the DNA TGTGCCAGCAGCTTACTGACTAGCGGGACAAATGAGCAGTTCTTC.

Details on this clonotype: The junction does not match germline at one end; this may be a read error. The chain joins TRBV29-1 to TRBJ2-7, with D possibly TRBD1 on 6 matching bases. Germline CDR1 is SQVTM and CDR2 is ANQGSEA. The CDR3 is 15 amino acids. The chain's CDR3 is CSVEFSRTDTYKQYF. CDR3 sequence (DNA): TGCAGCGTTGAGTTCTCCCGGACAGATACCTACAAGCAGTACTTC.

At least ten counts were recorded for this clonotype. The chain has TRBV28 and TRBJ1-1, with no clear D. Germline loops: CDR1 MDHEN, CDR2 SYDVKM. Trimming took 6 bases from V and 3 from J, leaving 14 bases between them. This CDR3 has 14 amino acids. The CDR3 bases are TGTGCCAGCAGCGAAATCGACGGGGACACTGAAGCTTTCTTT. It encodes CASSEIDGDTEAFF.

This chain connects TRBV4-1 to TRBJ2-4, with D hard to call. CDR3 length: 17 residues. Per the germline V gene, CDR1 is MGHRA and CDR2 is YSYEKL. Between the trimmed V and J ends, which lost 2 bases and 5 bases, there was a span of 19 bases. The CDR3: CASSQHRTETIENIQYF. In DNA form, the CDR3 reads TGCGCCAGCAGCCAACACAGAACAGAAACTATTGAAAACATTCAGTACTTC.

A few counts support this clonotype. The chain is built from TRBV27 and TRBJ2-1, with D possibly being TRBD2 (5 bases). The V gene lost 6 bases and the J gene lost 6 bases, with 27 bases spanning the gap. Germline-derived CDR1 and CDR2 are MNHEY and SMNVEV (reference sequence). This CDR3 contains 18 residues. The chain's CDR3 is CASSRRFSGYQFVNEQFF. The CDR3 nucleotides are TGTGCCAGCAGCCGGAGGTTCAGCGGCTACCAGTTTGTCAATGAGCAGTTCTTC.

This clonotype was seen many times. The chain couples TRBV20-1 to TRBJ2-1; 7 bases line up with TRBD2. CDR3 length equals 13 residues. CDR1 is DFQATT, CDR2 SNEGSKA, per germline (reference sequence). V lost 3 bases and J lost 7; bases outside the gene matches: 6. The CDR3 sequence is CSARPGGGNEQFF. The CDR3 nucleotides read TGCAGTGCTAGGCCGGGGGGAGGGAATGAGCAGTTCTTC.